This T cell receptor beta chain was identified during a study of graft-versus-host responses after intestinal transplantation. On the study more broadly: The study gave all recipients anti-thymocyte globulin induction, then tacrolimus and steroids for 2 to 3 years. Study results and caveats: Maximum circulating GvH clone levels tracked with early post-transplant HvG decreases. Among recipient marrow samples, GvH clones were found; some appeared first in ileum or blood.

As to this clone: Its antigen is unidentified.

In germline, CDR1 is LNHDA, CDR2 SQIVND (reference sequence). V was cut by 5 bases and J by 8 bases, with 13 bases left in between. The CDR3 is 13 amino acids. Sequenced by immunoSEQ multiplex PCR; TCRdb stores in-frame clones only, minus some. The data contain around 26,000 clones, approximately 95% of them singletons. The source material was PBMCs, sampled 156 days after intestinal transplant. The clonotype was recovered from a human patient who received an intestinal transplant, so some T cells may come from the graft donor. This rearrangement joins TRBV19 to TRBJ2-1; the D gene is possibly TRBD1 (6 bases). The CDR3 reads CASSPGAHHEQFF. For the CDR3, the DNA is TGTGCCAGTAGTCCAGGGGCCCACCATGAGCAGTTCTTC.